Listed here is a single TCR beta chain. This sample is part of a study of T cell repertoires in cytomegalovirus infection. TCRdb redid the calling of the reads with MiXCR, one entry per CDR3 protein. Among approximately 500,000 distinct CDR3 sequences listed, about 17% were seen once. The J segment lost 1 base and the V segment lost 3 bases, leaving 5 bases of the junction unmatched. Germline V gene data show CDR1 as SGHAT and CDR2 as FQNNGV. This CDR3 is 16 amino acids long. V usage is TRBV11-2 and J usage is TRBJ1-1; 10 nucleotides align to TRBD1. The clonotype originates from a human donor in good health (CMV status not recorded). Some clones in this sample may be carry-over from other donors' samples. Sequenced sample: CD8+ T cells from PBMCs. The CDR3 loop is CASSFWDRGWNTEAFF. CDR3 nucleotide sequence: TGTGCCAGCAGCTTTTGGGACAGGGGTTGGAACACTGAAGCTTTCTTT.